This T cell receptor (beta chain) comes out of a study of blood T cell repertoires in COVID-19. Overall study context: Collection of acute and convalescent COVID-19 samples took place in the United States, Italy and Spain. From T cells, B-cell-depleted T cells, or PBMCs came the material, which was cDNA or gDNA.

The CDR3 extends over 14 amino acids. V lost 6 bases and J 0 bases, leaving 12 bases between the germline ends. Germline CDR1 reads MNHEY; CDR2 reads SVGAGI. In the original analysis: Amplifying reference gene primers gave estimates of nucleated cell counts. Generated by immunoSEQ multiplex PCR, the TCRdb table keeps only in-frame clones and is missing some. V, J and clone size derive from that table, while D and trimming were established from the DNA sequence. The sample yields over 95,000 clones, nearly 90% seen once. What was sequenced was peripheral blood. This receptor was identified in a woman in her 70s who had recovered from COVID-19. The chain employs TRBV6-5 and TRBJ2-7; the D gene is possibly TRBD1 (5 bases). Here the CDR3 reads CASRQGASSYEQYF. CDR3 in DNA: TGTGCCAGCAGGCAGGGTGCGAGCTCCTACGAGCAGTACTTC.